Listed below are T cell receptor beta chains from one sample, sequenced in a study of immune evolution from preneoplasia to lung adenocarcinoma. This table comes from immunoSEQ multiplex PCR, and its TCRdb copy is limited to in-frame clones, with some not included. The sample includes about 6,300 clones, approximately 79% of them seen just once. Sequencing was done on a sample of FFPE minimally invasive lung adenocarcinoma tissue. The receptors originated from a person aged 70 to 79 with lung adenocarcinoma. The CDR3 runs from the conserved cysteine through the conserved F or W. Each record gives: V gene, D gene, clone size, J gene, CDR3 DNA, CDR3 protein. D genes are given only for firm matches. Clone size is given for some rows only: seen once, a few or many times, or a class if the clone is expanded.

v_gene: TRBV2
d_gene: TRBD2
abundance: NA
j_gene: TRBJ2-1
CDR3nt: TGTGCCAGCAGTGAAGAGCTTAGCGGGGGTCGCAATGAGCAGTTCTTC
CDR3aa: CASSEELSGGRNEQFF

v_gene: TRBV11-2
d_gene: NA
abundance: NA
j_gene: TRBJ1-3
CDR3nt: TGTGCCAGCAGCTTAGGCGGGGTCTCTGGAAACACCATATATTTT
CDR3aa: CASSLGGVSGNTIYF

v_gene: TRBV15
d_gene: NA
abundance: NA
j_gene: TRBJ2-5
CDR3nt: TGTGCCACCAGCAGAGATACCCAGAGTGAGACCCAGTACTTC
CDR3aa: CATSRDTQSETQYF

v_gene: TRBV19
d_gene: NA
abundance: NA
j_gene: TRBJ1-1
CDR3nt: TGTGCCACCGGAGACCGGGGGAACACTGAAGCTTTCTTT
CDR3aa: CATGDRGNTEAFF

v_gene: TRBV21-1
d_gene: NA
abundance: NA
j_gene: TRBJ1-1
CDR3nt: TGTGCCAGCAGCACAAACAACAGGCCTCTTGGGACTTCGAACACTGAAGCTTTCTTT
CDR3aa: CASSTNNRPLGTSNTEAFF

v_gene: TRBV6-1
d_gene: NA
abundance: once
j_gene: TRBJ1-2
CDR3nt: TGTGCCAGCAGTCCTTGGCCTTCCTATGGCTACACCTTC
CDR3aa: CASSPWPSYGYTF

v_gene: TRBV6-6
d_gene: TRBD2
abundance: NA
j_gene: TRBJ2-5
CDR3nt: TGTGCCAGCAGTAGCGGGGGAGAGACCCAGTACTTC
CDR3aa: CASSSGGETQYF

v_gene: TRBV6-6
d_gene: NA
abundance: once
j_gene: TRBJ2-7
CDR3nt: TGTGCCAGCACAAGAAGCGAATCCTACGAGCAGTACTTC
CDR3aa: CASTRSESYEQYF

v_gene: TRBV7-9
d_gene: TRBD2
abundance: NA
j_gene: TRBJ2-1
CDR3nt: TGTGCCAGCAGCTTAGCGGGGATGGCGGGAGGGGCCTACAATGAGCAGTTCTTC
CDR3aa: CASSLAGMAGGAYNEQFF

v_gene: TRBV7-9
d_gene: NA
abundance: NA
j_gene: TRBJ2-5
CDR3nt: TGTGCCAGCAGCCCTAAACGGGGGCGTGAGACCCAGTACTTC
CDR3aa: CASSPKRGRETQYF